This T cell receptor beta chain comes out of a study of CD8 T cells in Susac syndrome. Germline loops: CDR1 LGHDT, CDR2 YNNKEL (reference sequence). CDR3 size: 16 residues. Trimming took 0 bases from V and 8 from J, leaving 17 bases between them. TCR beta sequencing was performed on blood CD8+ and CD4+ T cells. Random hexamers were used to reverse transcribe the RNA input (about 0.45 to 1 ug). TCRdb called the immunoSEQ multiplex PCR reads again in MiXCR, with one record for every CDR3 protein. The data show hundreds of thousands of distinct CDR3 sequences, 80% to 95% seen once. The material sequenced was CD8+ T cells from PBMCs. The J gene is TRBJ2-1, the V gene TRBV3-1; D possibly matches TRBD1 or TRBD2 (5 bases each). The receptor was isolated from a human donor with multiple sclerosis. The CDR3 nucleotides are TGTGCCAGCAGCCAAGATATCGGGACCGAGGGCCATGAGCAGTTCTTC. Amino acid sequence: CASSQDIGTEGHEQFF.